The rows below give T cell receptor beta chains drawn from one sample of a study of T cells in Graves' hyperthyroidism and ophthalmopathy. TCRdb re-derived calls from the multiplex PCR reads in MiXCR, one entry per CDR3 protein. The sample yields about 300,000 distinct CDR3 sequences, around a fifth seen once. Material for sequencing was blood. The receptors derive from a middle-aged man with Graves' ophthalmopathy. Both conserved end residues are trimmed from each CDR3.

v_call: TRBV6-1
j_call: TRBJ2-7
cdr3_aa: ASSEAIAGTGGDEQY

v_call: TRBV7-7
j_call: TRBJ2-1
cdr3_aa: ASSPQLGNEQF

v_call: TRBV11-2
j_call: TRBJ2-7
cdr3_aa: ASSSRVIYEQY

v_call: TRBV28
j_call: TRBJ2-4
cdr3_aa: ASSLRHAKNIQY

v_call: TRBV28
j_call: TRBJ1-5
cdr3_aa: ASSSLDRGGNQPQH

v_call: TRBV6-5
j_call: TRBJ2-2
cdr3_aa: ASSYSNGNTGELF

v_call: TRBV12-3/TRBV12-4
j_call: TRBJ1-1
cdr3_aa: ASSPQTGGRTEAF

v_call: TRBV3-1
j_call: TRBJ2-1
cdr3_aa: ASSQDQRGGSNEQF

v_call: TRBV4-1
j_call: TRBJ2-5
cdr3_aa: ASSRRGSEETQY

v_call: TRBV3-1
j_call: TRBJ1-2
cdr3_aa: ASSQVRQGGYGYT

v_call: TRBV6-1
j_call: TRBJ1-5
cdr3_aa: ASSPVGAHGGNQPQH

v_call: TRBV7-9
j_call: TRBJ1-4
cdr3_aa: ASSFNRGYEKLF

v_call: TRBV3-1
j_call: TRBJ2-7
cdr3_aa: ASSQDQFYEQY

v_call: TRBV13
j_call: TRBJ2-1
cdr3_aa: ASSPSPSNSNEQF

v_call: TRBV7-9
j_call: TRBJ2-1
cdr3_aa: ASSRQGARYNEQF

v_call: TRBV5-6
j_call: TRBJ1-1
cdr3_aa: VSSAVQGYTEAF

v_call: TRBV11-2
j_call: TRBJ2-7
cdr3_aa: ASSRHYDFEQY

v_call: TRBV11-2
j_call: TRBJ2-7
cdr3_aa: ASSLDPGQAYEQY

v_call: TRBV6-2/TRBV6-3
j_call: TRBJ1-2
cdr3_aa: ASSPGTDFHGYT

v_call: TRBV12-3/TRBV12-4
j_call: TRBJ2-1
cdr3_aa: ASSLMGDEQF

v_call: TRBV11-2
j_call: TRBJ2-7
cdr3_aa: ASSSALGEQY

v_call: TRBV20-1
j_call: TRBJ2-5
cdr3_aa: SASLAGGRQETQY

v_call: TRBV5-5
j_call: TRBJ2-5
cdr3_aa: ASSLGTGRWQETQY

v_call: TRBV27
j_call: TRBJ1-2
cdr3_aa: ASSLTGTGYYGYT